This passage covers 21 T cell receptor beta chains from one sample sequenced in a study of blood T cell repertoires in COVID-19. Assay: immunoSEQ multiplex PCR; the TCRdb copy retains only in-frame clones and omits some. The sample carries approximately 150,000 clones, about four fifths recorded once. The sequenced sample consisted of peripheral blood. The receptor set was obtained from a woman aged 55 to 70 with COVID-19, enrolled during active disease.

The chain links TRBV5-1 to TRBJ1-2, with D tentatively TRBD1 (6 bases). Trimming stripped 4 bases from V and 1 base from J, with 14 bases between. Looked up from germline, CDR1 is SGHRS and CDR2 is YFSETQ. The CDR3 consists of 15 residues. CDR3 bases: TGCGCCAGCAGCCCGTCTGGACAGAGTAACTATGGCTACACCTTC. Encoded protein: CASSPSGQSNYGYTF.

The rearrangement links TRBV5-1 to TRBJ2-3; no firm D call. The ends were cut back, 2 bases at V and 1 base at J, with 11 bases in the middle. Germline V CDR1 and CDR2: SGHRS, YFSETQ. This CDR3 contains 15 residues. CDR3 amino acids: CASSFQVSRTDTQYF. The CDR3 DNA sequence: TGCGCCAGCAGCTTTCAGGTTTCACGCACAGATACGCAGTATTTT.

This sequence joins TRBV27 and TRBJ1-1; tentatively, D is TRBD1 (5 bases). Germline CDR1 and CDR2: MNHEY and SMNVEV (reference sequence). V lost 2 bases, J lost 4 bases, and 11 bases lay in between. The CDR3 spans 14 residues. The CDR3 region has the DNA TGTGCCAGCAGTTTACGGGGGTTCGGCACTGAAGCTTTCTTT. Its protein product is CASSLRGFGTEAFF.

The V and J genes are TRBV10-1 and TRBJ1-5; 9 bases are shared with TRBD1. V lost 6 bases to trimming and J lost 5 bases; unmatched junction nucleotides: 5. The CDR3 loop spans 14 amino acids. CDR1 is WNHNN, CDR2 SYGVQD, per germline (reference sequence). The CDR3 is CASRGQGKDQPQHF. The CDR3 DNA is TGCGCCAGCAGGGGACAGGGAAAGGATCAGCCCCAGCATTTT.

The chain employs TRBV6-5 and TRBJ2-5; possibly TRBD2 for D (6 bases). CDR1 and CDR2 (germline): MNHEY, SVGAGI. V lost 2 bases to trimming and J lost 1 base, with 8 bases between them. The CDR3 totals 14 residues. The DNA of the CDR3 is TGTGCCAGCAGTTACACGCGGGGCCAAGAGACCCAGTACTTC. Its translation: CASSYTRGQETQYF.

The V call is TRBV28, the J call TRBJ1-1; D gene unclear. This CDR3 has 12 residues. V was trimmed by 8 bases and J by 4 bases, leaving 11 bases between them. The germline CDR1 and CDR2 sequences are MDHEN and SYDVKM. The DNA for the CDR3 is TGTGCCAGCGCGGGAGGACTCACTGAAGCTTTCTTT. Its protein product is CASAGGLTEAFF.

The genes are TRBV7-8 and TRBJ2-3; 12 nucleotides align to TRBD2. Germline V gene data show CDR1 as SGHVS and CDR2 as FQNEAQ. This CDR3 is built from 18 residues. The V segment lost 8 bases and the J segment 0 bases; nucleotides outside the gene matches: 12. CDR3 in amino acids: CASSTLPGTSGSTDTQYF. In nucleotides, the CDR3 is TGTGCCAGCTCCACCTTACCCGGGACTAGCGGGAGCACAGATACGCAGTATTTT.

This clone was seen only a few times. The chain recombines TRBV6-5 with TRBJ1-6, with D perhaps TRBD1 (5 bases). V was cut by 10 bases and J by 7 bases, with 14 bases left in between. This CDR3 comprises 13 residues. Germline values: CDR1 MNHEY, CDR2 SVGAGI. The CDR3 sequence: CAIKDMVNSPLHF. As DNA, the CDR3 is TGTGCCATCAAGGACATGGTGAATTCACCCCTCCACTTT.

As DNA, the CDR3 is TGCGCCAGCAGCCCTACTATACCGGACAGGGTGAATGAAAAACTGTTTTTT. Translation: CASSPTIPDRVNEKLFF. The chain links TRBV4-3 to TRBJ1-4; 8 nucleotides match TRBD1. The trim removed 4 bases at V and 5 bases at J, leaving 12 bases unmatched. The germline gives CDR1 LGHNA, CDR2 YSLEER. There are 17 residues in the CDR3.

The rearrangement uses TRBV7-3 and TRBJ2-1, with 8 bases matching TRBD2. With V trimmed by 5 bases and J by 5 bases, 5 bases remained unmatched. The V gene's germline CDR1 is SGHTA and CDR2 FQGTGA. There are 14 residues in the CDR3. This chain's CDR3 is CASSESGSHNEQFF. The CDR3 nucleotides are TGTGCCAGCAGCGAAAGCGGGAGCCACAATGAGCAGTTCTTC.

The chain carries TRBV3-1 (or the pseudogene TRBV3-2) and TRBJ2-1; 16 bases are shared with TRBD2. This CDR3 is 19 amino acids long. Germline V gives CDR1 LGHDT, CDR2 YNNKEL (reference sequence). The V gene end was trimmed by 3 bases and the J gene end by 6 bases; junction bases not matched to a gene: 11. The CDR3 DNA reads as TGTGCCAGCAGCCACCAGCAGGGACTAGCGGGAGGGCGGGTCAATGAGCAGTTCTTC. It codes for CASSHQQGLAGGRVNEQFF.

The chain employs TRBV29-1 and TRBJ1-2; perhaps TRBD1 as D (5 bases). Trimming pared 6 bases from V and 3 bases from J, leaving 14 bases between. The germline V gene encodes CDR1 SQVTM and CDR2 ANQGSEA. The CDR3 extends over 13 amino acids. In nucleotides, the CDR3 is TGCAGCGTCGTGAAGGGGAGGGACTATGGCTACACCTTC. Translating gives CSVVKGRDYGYTF. The full variable domain, rest sourced from reference TRBV29-1 and TRBJ1-2, is SAVISQKPSRDICQRGTSLTIQCQVDSQVTMMFWYRQQPGQSLTLIATANQGSEATYESGFVIDKFPISRPNLTFSTLTVSNMSPEDSSIYLCSVVKGRDYGYTFGSGTRLTVV.

The rearrangement links TRBV11-2 to TRBJ2-7; D uncertain. This CDR3 region has 16 residues. Germline V CDR1 and CDR2: SGHAT, FQNNGV. V was pared by 2 bases and J by 1 base, with 15 bases between. DNA of the CDR3: TGTGCCAGCAGCTTAAGTGTGCAGTTAGCATCCTACGAGCAGTACTTC. Its protein product is CASSLSVQLASYEQYF.

The genes are TRBV28 and TRBJ2-3; 8 bases are a match to TRBD2. The V and J ends lost 3 bases and 4 bases, in that order; junction bases with no gene match: 9. CDR1 is MDHEN, CDR2 SYDVKM, per germline. The CDR3 length is 16 residues. The CDR3: CASSLRGARWADTQYF. CDR3 sequence (DNA): TGTGCCAGCAGTTTGCGGGGGGCAAGATGGGCAGATACGCAGTATTTT.

This chain uses TRBV19 with TRBJ2-7, with 11 bases that match TRBD2. CDR3 length: 15 amino acids. Trimming at V came to 10 bases and at J to 0 bases, leaving 8 bases not matched to a gene. Germline CDR1 LNHDA, CDR2 SQIVND (reference sequence). The CDR3 DNA reads TGTGCCACATCTCCAACTAGCGGGAGCTCCTACGAGCAGTACTTC. Protein: CATSPTSGSSYEQYF.

V gene TRBV5-4 combines with J gene TRBJ2-3, with 8 bases identical to TRBD2. The CDR3 totals 15 residues. V was pared by 4 bases and J by 0 bases, with 4 bases of the junction left unmatched. Germline values: CDR1 SGHNT, CDR2 YYREEE (reference sequence). The CDR3 loop is CASSDPGGSTDTQYF. In DNA form, the CDR3 reads TGTGCCAGCAGCGACCCGGGGGGGAGCACAGATACGCAGTATTTT.

The chain is built from TRBV19 and TRBJ1-1, with D perhaps TRBD1 (5 bases). V shed 3 bases and J shed 6 bases, with 14 bases lying between them. The germline CDR1 and CDR2 sequences are LNHDA and SQIVND (reference sequence). The CDR3 sequence is 14 residues long. This CDR3 reads CASSILKQGSEAFF. CDR3 sequence (DNA): TGTGCCAGTAGTATTCTGAAGCAGGGTTCTGAAGCTTTCTTT.

V and J are TRBV19 and TRBJ1-2; D is unresolved. The germline CDR1 and CDR2 sequences are LNHDA and SQIVND (reference sequence). This CDR3 is built from 15 residues. With 3 bases removed from V and 3 bases from J, the gap between germline ends came to 14 bases. The CDR3 region has the DNA TGTGCCAGTAGTATCCCAGGCGGGCCGGACTATGGCTACACCTTC. Residues: CASSIPGGPDYGYTF.

This sequence joins TRBV27 and TRBJ2-5, with a possible D match to TRBD2 (7 bases). The CDR3 contains 14 residues. The ends were cut back, 4 bases at V and 5 bases at J, with 14 bases in the middle. Germline V gene sequence: CDR1 MNHEY, CDR2 SMNVEV (reference sequence). The CDR3 sequence: CASSSQGRGETQYF. For the CDR3, the DNA is TGTGCCAGCAGTTCTCAGGGGCGGGGGGAGACCCAGTACTTC.

The chain uses TRBV5-1 and TRBJ1-1, with D unclear. Trimming removed 1 base at V and 3 bases at J, with 7 bases between. The CDR3 loop spans 13 amino acids. Germline loops: CDR1 SGHRS, CDR2 YFSETQ. The CDR3 sequence: CASSLRLDTEAFF. The CDR3 region has the DNA TGCGCCAGCAGCTTGCGGTTGGACACTGAAGCTTTCTTT.

CDR3 amino acids: CASSVDLAGGREQFF. In DNA form, the CDR3 reads TGTGCCAGCAGCGTAGACCTAGCGGGGGGCCGGGAGCAGTTCTTC. The chain links TRBV9 to TRBJ2-1; 11 nucleotides line up with TRBD2. The V and J ends lost 0 bases and 10 bases, in that order; junction bases with no gene match: 6. The CDR3 loop spans 15 amino acids. Germline CDR1 reads SGDLS; CDR2 reads YYNGEE.